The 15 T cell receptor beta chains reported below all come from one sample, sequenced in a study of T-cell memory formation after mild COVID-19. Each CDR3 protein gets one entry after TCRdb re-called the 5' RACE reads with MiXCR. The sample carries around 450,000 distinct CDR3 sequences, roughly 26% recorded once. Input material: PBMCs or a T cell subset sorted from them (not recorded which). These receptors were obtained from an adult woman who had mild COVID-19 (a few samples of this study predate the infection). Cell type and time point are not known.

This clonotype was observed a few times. The CDR3 sequence is CASSPSGTRYEQYF. The CDR3 DNA is TGTGCCAGCAGCCCTAGCGGAACTCGTTACGAGCAGTACTTC. The rearrangement links TRBV7-2 to TRBJ2-7; 7 bases agree with TRBD2. Germline CDR1 is SGHTA and CDR2 is FQGNSA. The CDR3 sequence is 14 residues long. J lost 4 bases, V lost 5 bases, and 8 bases had no gene match.

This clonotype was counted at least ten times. The CDR3 sequence: CASSLAGQQNEKLFF. CDR3 bases: TGCGCCAGCAGCTTGGCCGGACAGCAAAATGAAAAACTGTTTTTT. V gene TRBV5-1 combines with J gene TRBJ1-4; the D gene is possibly TRBD1 (6 bases). Germline CDR1 and CDR2: SGHRS and YFSETQ. V was shortened by 0 bases and J by 5 bases, with 11 bases between the two germline ends. The length of the CDR3 is 15 residues.

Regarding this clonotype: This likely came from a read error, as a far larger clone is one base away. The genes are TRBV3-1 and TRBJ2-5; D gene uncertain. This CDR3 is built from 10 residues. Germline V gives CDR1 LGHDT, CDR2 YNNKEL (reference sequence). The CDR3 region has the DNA TGTGCCAGCACCCAAGAGACCCAGTACTTC. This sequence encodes CASTQETQYF.

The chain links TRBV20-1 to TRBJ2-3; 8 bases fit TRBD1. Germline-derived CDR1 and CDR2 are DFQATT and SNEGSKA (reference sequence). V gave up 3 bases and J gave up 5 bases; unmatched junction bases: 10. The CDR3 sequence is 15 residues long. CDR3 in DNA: TGCAGTGCTAGGGACAGGGCACCCACGGGAGATACGCAGTATTTT. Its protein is CSARDRAPTGDTQYF.

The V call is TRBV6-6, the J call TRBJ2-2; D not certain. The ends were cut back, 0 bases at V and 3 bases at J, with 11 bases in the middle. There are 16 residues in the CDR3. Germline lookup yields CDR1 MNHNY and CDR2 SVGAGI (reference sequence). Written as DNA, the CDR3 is TGTGCCAGCAGTTACTCGTACAAGCCTGACACCGGGGAGCTGTTTTTT. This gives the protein CASSYSYKPDTGELFF.

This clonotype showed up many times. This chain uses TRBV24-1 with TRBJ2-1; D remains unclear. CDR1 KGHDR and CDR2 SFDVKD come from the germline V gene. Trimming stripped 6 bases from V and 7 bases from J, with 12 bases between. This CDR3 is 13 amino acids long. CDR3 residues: CATSTQPSNEQFF. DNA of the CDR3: TGTGCCACCAGTACCCAGCCGTCTAATGAGCAGTTCTTC.

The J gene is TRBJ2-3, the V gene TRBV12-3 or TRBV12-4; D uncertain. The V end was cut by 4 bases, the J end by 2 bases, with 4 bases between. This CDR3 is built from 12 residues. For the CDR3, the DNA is TGTGCCAGCAGTTGGGCCACAGATACGCAGTATTTT. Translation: CASSWATDTQYF.

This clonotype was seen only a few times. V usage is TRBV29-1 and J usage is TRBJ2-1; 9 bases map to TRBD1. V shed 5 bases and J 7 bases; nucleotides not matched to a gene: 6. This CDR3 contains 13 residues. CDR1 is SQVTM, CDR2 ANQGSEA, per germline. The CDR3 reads CSVSTGTGNEQFF. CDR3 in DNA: TGCAGCGTTTCCACCGGGACAGGGAATGAGCAGTTCTTC.

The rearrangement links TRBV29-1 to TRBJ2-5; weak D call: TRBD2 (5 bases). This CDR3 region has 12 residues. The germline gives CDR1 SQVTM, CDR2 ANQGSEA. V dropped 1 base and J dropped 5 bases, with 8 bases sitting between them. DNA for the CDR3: TGCAGCGTTGAAGCTAGCTCCGAGACCCAGTACTTC. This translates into CSVEASSETQYF.

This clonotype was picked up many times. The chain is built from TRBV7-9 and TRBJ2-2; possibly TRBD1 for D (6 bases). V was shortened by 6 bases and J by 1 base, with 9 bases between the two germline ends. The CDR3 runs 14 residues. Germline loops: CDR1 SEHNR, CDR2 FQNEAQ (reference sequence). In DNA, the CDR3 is TGTGCCAGCAGTAGGACAGAGAACACCGGGGAGCTGTTTTTT. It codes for CASSRTENTGELFF.

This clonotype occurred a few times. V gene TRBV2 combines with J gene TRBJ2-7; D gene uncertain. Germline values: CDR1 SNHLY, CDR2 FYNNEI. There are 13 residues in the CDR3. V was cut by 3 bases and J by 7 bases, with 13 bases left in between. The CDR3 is CASSDSGKPEQYF. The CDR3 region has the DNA TGTGCCAGCAGTGACTCGGGCAAACCGGAGCAGTACTTC.

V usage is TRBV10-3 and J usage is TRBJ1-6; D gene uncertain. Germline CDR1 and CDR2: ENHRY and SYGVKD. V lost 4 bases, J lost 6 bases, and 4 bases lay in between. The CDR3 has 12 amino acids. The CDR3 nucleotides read TGTGCCATCAGTGTTGGTAATTCACCCCTCCACTTT. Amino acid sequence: CAISVGNSPLHF.

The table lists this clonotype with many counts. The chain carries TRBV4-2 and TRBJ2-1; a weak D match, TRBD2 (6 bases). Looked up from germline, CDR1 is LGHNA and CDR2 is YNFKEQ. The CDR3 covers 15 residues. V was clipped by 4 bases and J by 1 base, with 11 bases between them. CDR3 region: CASSPRAGSYNEQFF. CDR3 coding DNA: TGTGCCAGCAGCCCACGAGCGGGTTCCTACAATGAGCAGTTCTTC.

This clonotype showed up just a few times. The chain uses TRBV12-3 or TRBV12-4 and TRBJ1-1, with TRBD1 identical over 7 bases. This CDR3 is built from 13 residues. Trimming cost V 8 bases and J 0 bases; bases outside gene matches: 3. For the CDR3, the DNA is TGTGCCAGCCTCGGGACAGTGAACACTGAAGCTTTCTTT. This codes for CASLGTVNTEAFF.

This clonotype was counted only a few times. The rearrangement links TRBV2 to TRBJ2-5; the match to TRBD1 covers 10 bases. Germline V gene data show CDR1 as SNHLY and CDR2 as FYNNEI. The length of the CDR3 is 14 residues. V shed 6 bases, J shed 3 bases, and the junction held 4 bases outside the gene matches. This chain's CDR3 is CASSPGTGEETQYF. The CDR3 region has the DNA TGTGCCAGCAGCCCTGGGACAGGGGAAGAGACCCAGTACTTC.